This T cell receptor (beta chain) was observed in a study of early T cells in non-severe SARS-CoV-2 infection. Tagging with unique molecular identifiers was applied to individual cDNA molecules. One entry per CDR3 protein results from TCRdb running MiXCR on the 5' RACE reads. Of over 75,000 distinct CDR3 sequences detected, around 14% appear once; the ten largest clones hold 2% to 2.5%. The sequence was collected from an adult who was a healthcare worker with PCR-confirmed SARS-CoV-2 infection or an uninfected control (not recorded which). Material: whole blood.

This chain's CDR3 is CSAMGGDRGYGYTF. DNA of the CDR3: TGCAGTGCCATGGGCGGGGACAGGGGTTATGGCTACACCTTC. The chain combines TRBV20-1 with TRBJ1-2; 10 nucleotides align to TRBD1. CDR1 DFQATT and CDR2 SNEGSKA come from the germline V gene (reference sequence). The CDR3 runs 14 residues. The V and J ends lost 6 bases and 5 bases, in that order; junction bases with no gene match: 9.